This TCR beta chain was captured by sequencing in a study of blood T cell repertoires in COVID-19. The data were produced by immunoSEQ multiplex PCR, yet TCRdb's version contains in-frame clones alone and is incomplete. The sample consists of nearly 60,000 clones, around 90% of them appearing once. This CDR3 spans 16 amino acids. Germline V gene sequence: CDR1 MNHEY, CDR2 SVGAGI. V lost 3 bases and J lost 3, with 17 bases in between. The sample consisted of peripheral blood. The chain links TRBV6-5 to TRBJ1-1; a possible D gene is TRBD1 (5 bases). This sequence originates from a man aged 55 to 69 with active COVID-19. The CDR3 loop is CASSYLDMGLHTEAFF. The CDR3 DNA sequence: TGTGCCAGCAGTTATTTGGACATGGGGCTTCACACTGAAGCTTTCTTT.